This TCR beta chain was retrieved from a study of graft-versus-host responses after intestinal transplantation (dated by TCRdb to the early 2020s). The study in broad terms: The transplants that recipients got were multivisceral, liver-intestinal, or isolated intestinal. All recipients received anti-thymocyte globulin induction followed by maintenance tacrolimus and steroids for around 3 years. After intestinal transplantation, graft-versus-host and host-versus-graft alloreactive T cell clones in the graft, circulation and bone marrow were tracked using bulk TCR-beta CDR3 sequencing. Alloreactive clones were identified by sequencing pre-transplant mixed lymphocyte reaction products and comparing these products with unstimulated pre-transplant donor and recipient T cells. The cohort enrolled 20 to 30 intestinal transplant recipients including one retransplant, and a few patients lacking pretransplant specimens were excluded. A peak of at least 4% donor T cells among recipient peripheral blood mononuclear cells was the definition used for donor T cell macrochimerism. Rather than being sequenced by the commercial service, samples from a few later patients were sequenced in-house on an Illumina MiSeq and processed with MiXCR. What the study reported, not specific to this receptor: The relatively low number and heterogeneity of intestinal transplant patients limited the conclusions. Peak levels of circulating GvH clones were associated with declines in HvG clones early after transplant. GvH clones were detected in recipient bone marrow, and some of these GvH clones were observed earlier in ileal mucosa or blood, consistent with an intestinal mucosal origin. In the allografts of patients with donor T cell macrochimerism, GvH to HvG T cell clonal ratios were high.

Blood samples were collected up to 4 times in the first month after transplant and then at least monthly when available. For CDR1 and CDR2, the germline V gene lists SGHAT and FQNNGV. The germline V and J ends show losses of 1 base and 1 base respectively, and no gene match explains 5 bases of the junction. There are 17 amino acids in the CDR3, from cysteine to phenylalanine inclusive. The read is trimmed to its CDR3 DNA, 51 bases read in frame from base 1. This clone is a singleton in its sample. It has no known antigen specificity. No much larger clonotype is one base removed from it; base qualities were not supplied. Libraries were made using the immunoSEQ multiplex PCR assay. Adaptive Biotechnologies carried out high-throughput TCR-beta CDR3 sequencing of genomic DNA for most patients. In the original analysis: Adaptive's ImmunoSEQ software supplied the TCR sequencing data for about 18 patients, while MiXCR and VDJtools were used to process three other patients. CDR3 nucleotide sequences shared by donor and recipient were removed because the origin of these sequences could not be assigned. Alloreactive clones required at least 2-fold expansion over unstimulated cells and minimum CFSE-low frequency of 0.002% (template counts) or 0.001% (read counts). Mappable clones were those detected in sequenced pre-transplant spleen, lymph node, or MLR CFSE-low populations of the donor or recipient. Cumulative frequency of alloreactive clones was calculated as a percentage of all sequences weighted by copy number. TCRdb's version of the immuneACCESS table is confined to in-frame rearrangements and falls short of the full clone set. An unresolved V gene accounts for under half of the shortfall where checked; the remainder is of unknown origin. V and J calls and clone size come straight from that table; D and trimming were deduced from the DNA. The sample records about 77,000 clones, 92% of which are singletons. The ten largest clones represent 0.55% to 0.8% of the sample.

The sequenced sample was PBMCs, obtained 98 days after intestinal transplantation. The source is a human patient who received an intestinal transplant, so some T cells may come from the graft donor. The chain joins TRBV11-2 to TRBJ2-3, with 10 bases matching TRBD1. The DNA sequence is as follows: TGTGCCAGCAGCTTAGGCCGAGGGACAGGGGGCACAGATACGCAGTATTTT. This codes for CASSLGRGTGGTDTQYF.